The sequence of this T cell receptor (beta chain) was determined in a study of identical twins. Overall study results and limits: Part of the zero-insertion signal could reflect confounding by invariant MAIT and iNKT cells.

Each CDR3 protein gets one entry after TCRdb re-called the 5' RACE reads with MiXCR. This sample yields about 530,000 distinct CDR3 sequences, of which approximately 20% are seen a single time; 0.48% belongs to the top ten. Trimming cost V 3 bases and J 0 bases, with 12 bases left between them. The germline V gene encodes CDR1 SGHVS and CDR2 FQNEAQ. This CDR3 has 16 amino acids. A word on this clonotype: The antigen is undetermined.

These data were also filed under a second study, of yellow fever vaccine responses in identical twins.

The sequenced sample was CD4+ T cells sorted from blood. This rearrangement joins TRBV7-8 to TRBJ2-4; D gene ambiguous. The sequence was collected from a woman younger than 30 in good health. The CDR3 region is CASSFSPEIAKNIQYF. The CDR3 DNA is TGTGCCAGCAGCTTCTCGCCTGAGATAGCCAAAAACATTCAGTACTTC.